This passage covers 14 T cell receptor beta chains from one sample sequenced in a study of vaccination effects on CD4 cells after COVID-19. The antigens these receptors bind are not known. The culture ran for approximately 10 days before CD4+ T cells were isolated. The person had PCR-confirmed SARS-CoV-2 infection between March and December 2020. Vaccine administered to participants consisted of two doses of either BNT162b2 or mRNA-1273. Generated by immunoSEQ multiplex PCR, the TCRdb table keeps only in-frame clones and is missing some. The repertoire has around 50,000 clones, over 60% of them found once; the top ten carry 5% to 6.5%. The specimen was CD4+ T cells from PBMCs cultured without peptide, collected after COVID-19 vaccination. The origin of the receptors is a human donor who had a prior SARS-CoV-2 infection.

This chain joins TRBV7-2 and TRBJ1-1, with a possible D match to TRBD1 (6 bases). Per germline, CDR1 SGHTA and CDR2 FQGNSA. Trimming removed 3 bases from V and 1 base from J, with 12 bases in between. The CDR3 sequence is 15 residues long. CDR3 nucleotide sequence: TGTGCCAGCAGCTTCACAGGGCTGGGGAACACTGAAGCTTTCTTT. Encoded protein: CASSFTGLGNTEAFF.

The rearrangement links TRBV5-1 to TRBJ2-5, with a tentative D call TRBD1 (6 bases). Germline assignment: CDR1 SGHRS and CDR2 YFSETQ. V shed 4 bases and J shed 3 bases, with 13 bases lying between them. This CDR3 is built from 14 residues. CDR3 protein: CASSPMTGEETQYF. DNA for the CDR3: TGCGCCAGCAGCCCGATGACAGGAGAAGAGACCCAGTACTTC.

The J gene is TRBJ2-1, the V gene TRBV6-6; the D gene is possibly TRBD2 (7 bases). Germline assignment: CDR1 MNHNY and CDR2 SVGAGI (reference sequence). This CDR3 comprises 14 residues. The V end lost 11 bases, the J end lost 6 bases, and 20 bases lay between the germline ends. The CDR3 reads CAGAWGGLLNEQFF. The CDR3 DNA sequence: TGTGCCGGGGCGTGGGGGGGCCTCCTCAATGAGCAGTTCTTC.

The chain employs TRBV27 and TRBJ2-3; D may correspond to TRBD1 or TRBD2 (5 bases each). The CDR3 runs 16 residues. Deletions cut 2 bases from V and 3 bases from J, with 15 bases between. Germline CDR1 MNHEY, CDR2 SMNVEV (reference sequence). The CDR3 loop reads CASSLVVGTATDTQYF. The CDR3 DNA reads TGTGCCAGCAGTTTAGTGGTCGGGACGGCGACAGATACGCAGTATTTT.

The chain recombines TRBV5-1 with TRBJ2-3, with D possibly TRBD2 on 6 matching bases. The CDR3 has 15 amino acids. V lost 0 bases, J lost 4 bases, and 12 bases lay in between. Germline V gene lookup returns CDR1 SGHRS and CDR2 YFSETQ. The CDR3 DNA follows: TGCGCCAGCAGCTTGGTAGCTAGCGCTCCAGATACGCAGTATTTT. Amino acids: CASSLVASAPDTQYF. The variable domain in full, completed from reference TRBV5-1 and TRBJ2-3, reads KAGVTQTPRYLIKTRGQQVTLSCSPISGHRSVSWYQQTPGQGLQFLFEYFSETQRNKGNFPGRFSGRQFSNSRSEMNVSTLELGDSALYLCASSLVASAPDTQYFGPGTRLTVL.

This clone was picked up a small number of times. The rearrangement joins TRBV24-1 to TRBJ1-2; no firm D call. Germline-derived CDR1 and CDR2 are KGHDR and SFDVKD. This CDR3 comprises 13 residues. Trimming took off 2 bases at V and 4 bases at J, with 7 bases between the two ends. The CDR3 protein is CATSDWPSYGYTF. CDR3 coding DNA: TGTGCCACCAGTGATTGGCCCAGCTATGGCTACACCTTC.

The V call is TRBV4-2, the J call TRBJ1-2, with 10 nucleotides matching TRBD1. The CDR3 spans 15 residues. CDR1 is LGHNA and CDR2 is YNFKEQ in the germline V gene. V shed 4 bases, J shed 8 bases, and the junction held 10 bases outside the gene matches. Here the CDR3 DNA reads TGTGCCAGCAGCCGACAGGGGGCAGATTCTTCGGGCTACACCTTC. It specifies CASSRQGADSSGYTF.

The V and J genes are TRBV19 and TRBJ1-2, with 8 positions matching TRBD1. J lost 3 bases, V lost 6 bases, and 9 bases had no gene match. This CDR3 region has 15 residues. Germline V gene lookup returns CDR1 LNHDA and CDR2 SQIVND (reference sequence). CDR3 DNA: TGTGCCAGTAGGGCCGACGGGACAGGAGACTATGGCTACACCTTC. This codes for CASRADGTGDYGYTF.

The J gene is TRBJ1-5, the V gene TRBV2, with 8 nucleotides matching TRBD1. The V segment lost 4 bases and the J segment 7 bases; nucleotides outside the gene matches: 9. This CDR3 has 15 amino acids. The germline V gene encodes CDR1 SNHLY and CDR2 FYNNEI. The CDR3 sequence: CASSAQAGGYQPQHF. The CDR3 DNA is TGTGCCAGCAGTGCGCAGGCAGGGGGCTACCAGCCCCAGCATTTT. Looking up the rest from reference TRBV2 and TRBJ1-5 gives the full variable domain: EPEVTQTPSHQVTQMGQEVILRCVPISNHLYFYWYRQILGQKVEFLVSFYNNEISEKSEIFDDQFSVERPDGSNFTLKIRSTKLEDSAMYFCASSAQAGGYQPQHFGDGTRLSIL.

This clone ranks as medium-sized. The chain combines TRBV7-9 with TRBJ2-5; D gene unclear. The CDR3 totals 11 residues. The V gene lost 1 base and the J gene lost 9 bases, with 6 bases spanning the gap. CDR1 and CDR2 (germline): SEHNR, FQNEAQ (reference sequence). CDR3 region: CASSLGSAQYF. For the CDR3, the DNA is TGTGCCAGCAGCTTAGGATCGGCCCAGTACTTC.

There are a few counts of this clone. The J gene is TRBJ2-7, the V gene TRBV4-2, with unresolved D. Germline V gene sequence: CDR1 LGHNA, CDR2 YNFKEQ. V was trimmed by 1 base and J by 0 bases, leaving 13 bases between them. CDR3 length equals 16 residues. This CDR3 reads CASSQGVRAYSYEQYF. The CDR3 DNA reads as TGTGCCAGCAGCCAAGGGGTTCGGGCCTACTCCTACGAGCAGTACTTC.

The chain couples TRBV10-3 to TRBJ2-3, with D unclear. Germline lookup yields CDR1 ENHRY and CDR2 SYGVKD. The CDR3 is made up of 14 amino acids. V gave up 3 bases and J gave up 0 bases, with 7 bases separating them. This CDR3 reads CAISDQSSTDTQYF. The CDR3 DNA sequence: TGTGCCATCAGTGATCAGTCTAGCACAGATACGCAGTATTTT.

This clone was counted a single time. The chain recombines TRBV3-1 (or the pseudogene TRBV3-2) with TRBJ2-3; 8 bases fit TRBD2. J was trimmed by 2 bases and V by 7 bases; bases with no gene match: 5. Germline V gene data show CDR1 as LGHDT and CDR2 as YNNKEL (reference sequence). The CDR3 runs to 14 residues. CDR3 protein: CASTLAGTTDTQYF. The CDR3 DNA reads as TGTGCCAGCACTTTAGCGGGGACCACAGATACGCAGTATTTT.

This rearrangement joins TRBV5-1 to TRBJ2-1; no clear D gene. V was shortened by 2 bases and J by 7 bases, with 10 bases between the two germline ends. Germline CDR1 SGHRS, CDR2 YFSETQ. This CDR3 is 13 amino acids long. CDR3 DNA: TGCGCCAGCAGCTTTACATTAGGGAATGAGCAGTTCTTC. Translation gives CASSFTLGNEQFF.